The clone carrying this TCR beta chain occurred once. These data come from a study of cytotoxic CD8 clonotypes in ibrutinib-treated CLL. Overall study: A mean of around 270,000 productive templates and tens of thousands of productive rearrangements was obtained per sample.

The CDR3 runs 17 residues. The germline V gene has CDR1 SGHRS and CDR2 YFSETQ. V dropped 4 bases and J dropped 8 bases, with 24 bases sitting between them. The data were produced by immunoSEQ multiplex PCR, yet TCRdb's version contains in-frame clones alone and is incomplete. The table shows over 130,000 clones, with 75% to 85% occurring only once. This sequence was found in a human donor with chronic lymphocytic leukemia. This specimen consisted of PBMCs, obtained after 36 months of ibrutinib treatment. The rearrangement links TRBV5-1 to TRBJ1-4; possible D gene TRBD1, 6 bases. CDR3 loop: CASSPNPGTPQGEKLFF. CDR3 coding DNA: TGCGCCAGCAGCCCTAACCCCGGGACCCCCCAGGGGGAAAAACTGTTTTTT. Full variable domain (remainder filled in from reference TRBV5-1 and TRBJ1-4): KAGVTQTPRYLIKTRGQQVTLSCSPISGHRSVSWYQQTPGQGLQFLFEYFSETQRNKGNFPGRFSGRQFSNSRSEMNVSTLELGDSALYLCASSPNPGTPQGEKLFFGSGTQLSVL.